Listed below are T cell receptor beta chains from one sample, sequenced in a study of cytomegalovirus exposure and HLA in healthy donors. The data were produced by immunoSEQ multiplex PCR, yet TCRdb's version contains in-frame clones alone and is incomplete. The sample records around 40,000 clones, about two thirds being singletons. The sample was PBMCs. These receptors were taken from a woman aged 25 to 39 in good health and CMV-seronegative. Each CDR3 is given with its conserved first and last residue.

TRBV6-6	TRBJ1-2	CASRGGPDRNYGYTF
TRBV9	TRBJ1-3	CASSSDREGNTIYF
TRBV30	TRBJ1-3	CAWRFAGSGNTIYF
TRBV6-1	TRBJ2-1	CASSEGQGGNEQFF
TRBV7-9	TRBJ1-1	CAPREDMNTEAFF
TRBV30	TRBJ1-3	CAWSPNRVSGNTIYF
TRBV11-1	TRBJ2-5	CASSSGTGEPETQYF
TRBV5-4	TRBJ1-1	CASSLDPGGNTEAFF
TRBV30	TRBJ2-7	CAWSVGLADTYEQYF
TRBV6-6	TRBJ1-2	CASSSQTGGGYTF
TRBV28	TRBJ1-1	CASSPWDSYTEAFF
TRBV5-6	TRBJ1-2	CASRALSGHNYGYTF
TRBV7-9	TRBJ2-7	CASSLGAYEQYF
TRBV9	TRBJ1-1	CASSVATGKTEAFF
TRBV30	TRBJ1-3	CAWSGENTIYF
TRBV2	TRBJ1-2	CASSEVSSNYGYTF
TRBV11-2	TRBJ2-5	CASSSLIEGETQYF
TRBV19	TRBJ2-2	CASNTGQGDLFF
TRBV13	TRBJ1-2	CASSQSAGTGWYTF
TRBV15	TRBJ1-4	CAAGAWGPTNEKLFF
TRBV29-1	TRBJ2-3	CSVRSIQREGPDTQYF
TRBV7-9	TRBJ1-1	CASSTGEHTEAFF
TRBV15	TRBJ2-1	CATSRSLTSGSRMEQFF
TRBV29-1	TRBJ1-4	CSGKLLTGGKLFF
TRBV28	TRBJ1-2	CASSFAGISYGYTF
TRBV28	TRBJ2-7	CASSLVLADYEQYF
TRBV25-1	TRBJ1-3	CASSHGFGTGNTIYF
TRBV27	TRBJ2-1	CASRLTSSGMFF
TRBV30	TRBJ1-1	CAWSGGPSGTEAFF
TRBV21-1	TRBJ2-5	CASSRQGQGEETQYF
TRBV5-1	TRBJ2-7	CASKGTSGITYEQYF
TRBV29-1	TRBJ2-5	CSTTSGAYQETQYF
TRBV29-1	TRBJ2-7	CSVGLVADEQYF
TRBV28	TRBJ1-1	CASTGWAPEAFF
TRBV6-1	TRBJ1-2	CASNDPAASGGYTF
TRBV2	TRBJ2-3	CASSEAGVGTGPDTQYF
TRBV6-1	TRBJ2-1	CASSEGLRDNEQFF
TRBV6-6	TRBJ1-1	CASRGTGGDAEAFF
TRBV6-6	TRBJ1-6	CASTWGDSPLHF
TRBV5-4	TRBJ2-3	CASSLGRGGTDTQYF
TRBV27	TRBJ1-1	CASSLGRDTEAFF
TRBV10-3	TRBJ2-5	CAISARVEEGETQYF
TRBV30	TRBJ1-3	CAWSSGGDGNTIYF
TRBV6-1	TRBJ2-1	CASSDTSGGYNEQFF
TRBV5-1	TRBJ1-3	CASADSGAGNTIYF
TRBV27	TRBJ2-5	CASSLGGGGTQYF
TRBV30	TRBJ2-7	CAWSRQYEQYF
TRBV28	TRBJ2-7	CASSSPIAYEQYF
TRBV30	TRBJ1-5	CAWASDRVTTQHF
TRBV29-1	TRBJ1-4	CSGLLFEKLFF
TRBV5-6	TRBJ1-5	CASSTGWSQPQHF
TRBV7-2	TRBJ2-1	CASSLAGGPYNEQFF
TRBV27	TRBJ2-1	CASKERGREQFF
TRBV4-2	TRBJ1-1	CASSQGTNTEAFF
TRBV7-2	TRBJ2-7	CASSLKLGVTYEQYF
TRBV25-1	TRBJ2-1	CASRGLPNEQFF
TRBV7-2	TRBJ1-5	CASSLEAGDQPQHF
TRBV30	TRBJ2-3	CAWTASGGDTDTQYF
TRBV6-4	TRBJ2-1	CASSDTADSYNEQFF